Sequencing of this TCR beta chain was carried out in a study of T cells in tuberculosis. Study details: In South Africa, adults with active tuberculosis were compared with IGRA-negative and latently infected IGRA-positive adolescents. Study-level points and caveats: Active tuberculosis patients had shorter CDR3-alpha; the beta difference was nonsignificant. Cases with active tuberculosis were adults, while controls were adolescents.

The CDR3 loop spans 16 amino acids. V trimming: 6 bases; J trimming: 0 bases; junction bases outside the gene matches: 7. Germline assignment: CDR1 SNHLY and CDR2 FYNNEI. This clone was seen only once. The target antigen is unknown. Sequencing was performed with immunoSEQ multiplex PCR; in TCRdb, only in-frame clones are kept and a portion is missing. The sample yields roughly 19,000 clones, 75% to 90% seen once. This chain connects TRBV2 to TRBJ2-7; 11 nucleotides align to TRBD2. Sequencing input: PBMCs. The sequence was collected from a donor aged 10 to 29 with latent tuberculosis or without tuberculosis infection. The CDR3 DNA reads as TGTGCCAGCAGAACAGGGACTAGCGGTAGCTCCTACGAGCAGTACTTC. Protein sequence: CASRTGTSGSSYEQYF.